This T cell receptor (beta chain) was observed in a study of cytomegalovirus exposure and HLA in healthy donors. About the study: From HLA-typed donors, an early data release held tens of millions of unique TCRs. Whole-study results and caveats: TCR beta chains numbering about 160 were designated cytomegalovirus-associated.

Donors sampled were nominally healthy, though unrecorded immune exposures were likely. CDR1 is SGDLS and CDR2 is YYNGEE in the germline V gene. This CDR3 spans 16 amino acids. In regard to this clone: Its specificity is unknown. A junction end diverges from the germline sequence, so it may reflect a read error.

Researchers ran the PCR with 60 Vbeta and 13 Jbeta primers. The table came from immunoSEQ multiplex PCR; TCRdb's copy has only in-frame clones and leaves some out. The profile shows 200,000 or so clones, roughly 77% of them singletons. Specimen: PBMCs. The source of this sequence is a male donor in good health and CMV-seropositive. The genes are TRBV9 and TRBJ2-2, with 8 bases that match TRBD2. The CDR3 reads CASTWGLGANAGELFF. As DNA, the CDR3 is TGTGCCAGCACCTGGGGACTAGGGGCGAACGCCGGGGAGCTGTTTTTT.